A selection of T cell receptor beta chains follows, all from one sample in a study of OX40 agonist ivuxolimab in advanced cancers. Libraries were prepared by immunoSEQ multiplex PCR; TCRdb keeps only in-frame clonotypes and omits some of them. The table records around 50,000 clones, more than 85% of them present only once. Sample: CD4+ or CD8+ T cells sorted from blood, taken in a trial of the OX40 agonist ivuxolimab. The origin of the receptors is an adult with an advanced solid tumor such as melanoma, head and neck, liver or kidney cancer. Both conserved end residues are part of each CDR3. The order of the fields is D gene, J gene, clone size, V gene, CDR3 DNA, CDR3 protein. A D gene is named only where the DNA matches it firmly. Size is omitted from some rows. Given values are once, few, many or a class for expanded clones.

>-|TRBJ1-3|-|TRBV28
TGTGCCAGCCGGACCAGGGCTGGAAACACCATATATTTT
CASRTRAGNTIYF
>TRBD2|TRBJ2-1|-|TRBV10-3
TGTGCCATCAGTGAGACTAGCGGGAGTATAAATGAGCAGTTCTTC
CAISETSGSINEQFF
>-|TRBJ1-6|-|TRBV6-6
TGTGCCAGCTGTCGGGTGGCCAATTCACCCCTCCACTTT
CASCRVANSPLHF
>TRBD2|TRBJ2-3|-|TRBV5-1
TGCGCCAGCAGCCCAGGACTAGCGGGGGGGAGCACAGATACGCAGTATTTT
CASSPGLAGGSTDTQYF
>-|TRBJ2-2|-|TRBV2
TGTGCCAGCCGGACCCAGGGGCACACCGGGGAGCTGTTTTTT
CASRTQGHTGELFF
>-|TRBJ1-2|-|TRBV5-4
TGTGCCAGCAGCTACAGTTCTAACTATGGCTACACCTTC
CASSYSSNYGYTF
>-|TRBJ2-6|-|TRBV5-5
TGTGCCAGCAGCTTGGTTGGGAACGGGGCCAACGTCCTGACTTTC
CASSLVGNGANVLTF
>TRBD1|TRBJ1-1|-|TRBV27
TGTGCCAGCAGTGGTAGGGGGCTTTTTGGGACTGAAGCTTTCTTT
CASSGRGLFGTEAFF
>-|TRBJ2-1|once|TRBV27
TGTGCCAGCAGCCCGGGAACCTCTATGGGATACAATGAGGGGCAGTTCTTC
CASSPGTSMGYNEGQFF
>TRBD1|TRBJ2-7|few|TRBV6-6
TGTGCCAGCAGGTACGGGACAGGGAACTACGAGCAGTACTTC
CASRYGTGNYEQYF
>TRBD1|TRBJ2-7|-|TRBV9
TGTGCCAGCAGCGTAGGTGACAGGGGGCTCTACGAGCAGTACTTC
CASSVGDRGLYEQYF
>TRBD2|TRBJ2-3|-|TRBV2
TGTGCCAGCGGACCTAGCGGGGATACGCAGTATTTT
CASGPSGDTQYF
>-|TRBJ1-5|-|TRBV6-1
TGTGCCACCTTAAGGAGGACAGAAACAGATCAGCCCCAGCATTTT
CATLRRTETDQPQHF
>-|TRBJ2-7|-|TRBV5-4
TGTGCCAGCAGCTTGGTAGGGGGGGAAGAGTACTTC
CASSLVGGEEYF
>-|TRBJ2-2|once|TRBV18
TGTGCCAGCTCACCAAGACACAACACCGGGGAGCTGTTTTTT
CASSPRHNTGELFF
>TRBD2|TRBJ2-1|once|TRBV29-1
TGCAGCGTTGAAGCGGGGGGGCTCAATGAGCAGTTCTTC
CSVEAGGLNEQFF
>TRBD1|TRBJ1-2|once|TRBV4-2
TGTGCCAGCAGCCTTATGACAGGGGGCGACTATGGCTACACCTTC
CASSLMTGGDYGYTF
>-|TRBJ1-1|-|TRBV5-1
TGCGCCAGCAGCCCCCTAGGGGGACTTTTCACTGAAGCTTTCTTT
CASSPLGGLFTEAFF
>TRBD1|TRBJ1-1|-|TRBV19
TGTGCCAGTAGTCTTCGGACAGGGTGGTTGAACACTGAAGCTTTCTTT
CASSLRTGWLNTEAFF
>-|TRBJ2-7|-|TRBV6-5
TGTGCCCAGCATTCGGGATCTCAGTACTTC
CAQHSGSQYF
>-|TRBJ2-3|-|TRBV10-1
TGCGCCAGCGGCCCGTATGGCACAGATACGCAGTATTTT
CASGPYGTDTQYF
>-|TRBJ1-2|-|TRBV28
TGTGCCAGCAGTTCCTCCTCGCGGTCAGGTGGCTACACCTTC
CASSSSSRSGGYTF
>-|TRBJ1-2|-|TRBV13
TGTGCCAGCAGAGAACGGGGAAGGCTCCGGGGTTACTATGGCTACACCTTC
CASRERGRLRGYYGYTF
>-|TRBJ1-2|-|TRBV16
TGTGCCAGCAGCCAAAATCAGGGTCGCACCTTC
CASSQNQGRTF
>TRBD2|TRBJ2-7|-|TRBV28
TGTGCCAGCAGCCTCAGCGGGGGGTCCTACGAGCAGTACTTC
CASSLSGGSYEQYF
>TRBD1|TRBJ2-7|-|TRBV27
TGTGCCAGCAGTTTGACAGGGGCTCTCGGCTACGAGCAGTACTTC
CASSLTGALGYEQYF
>TRBD2|TRBJ2-5|-|TRBV28
TGTGCCAGCAGTGAGGCGGGGGGGCGGGAGACCCAGTACTTC
CASSEAGGRETQYF
>-|TRBJ2-5|-|TRBV5-4
TGTGCCAGCAGCTTAACCAGCAGCGTGGAGACCCAGTACTTC
CASSLTSSVETQYF
>-|TRBJ2-7|-|TRBV6-6
TGTGCCAGCAGTCGGGACACCTCCTACGAGCAGTACTTC
CASSRDTSYEQYF
>-|TRBJ2-2|-|TRBV21-1
TGTGCCAGCAGCAAACCCATTAAAACAGGGGGCAGAGGTTACACCGGGGAGCTGTTTTTT
CASSKPIKTGGRGYTGELFF
>-|TRBJ2-1|-|TRBV20-1
TGCAGTGCGCCTGGCAATGAGCAGTTCTTC
CSAPGNEQFF
>-|TRBJ2-5|-|TRBV7-9
TGTGCCAGCAGCTCGCGGGCAACCCAAGAGACCCAGTACTTC
CASSSRATQETQYF
>TRBD1|TRBJ2-7|-|TRBV9
TGTGCCAGCAGAGGGGACAGCCACGAGCAGTACTTC
CASRGDSHEQYF
>TRBD2|TRBJ2-2|-|TRBV6-1
TGTGCCAGCAGTTCGACTAGCCTCGCCGGGGAGCTGTTTTTT
CASSSTSLAGELFF
>-|TRBJ1-1|-|TRBV5-1
TGCGCCAGCAGCCCAGGGACGGACACTGAAGCTTTCTTT
CASSPGTDTEAFF
>-|TRBJ2-3|-|TRBV5-1
TGCGCCAGCAGCTCGTCGGGGCCGGATACGCAGTATTTT
CASSSSGPDTQYF
>-|TRBJ2-3|-|TRBV28
TGTGCCAGCAGCCCTTCGGAGTCCCAAGATACGCAGTATTTT
CASSPSESQDTQYF
>-|TRBJ2-7|-|TRBV7-2
TGTGCCAGCAGCTCACCTCGCGGGCGACAATTATACGAGCAGTACTTC
CASSSPRGRQLYEQYF
>-|TRBJ2-3|-|TRBV5-1
TGCGCCAGCAGTCTGCAGGACTTCGGGGATACGCAGTATTTT
CASSLQDFGDTQYF
>TRBD1|TRBJ2-4|-|TRBV6-6
TGTGCCAGCAGGGGCCAGGGGGCAGAGATTCGAGACATTCAGTACTTC
CASRGQGAEIRDIQYF
>-|TRBJ2-2|-|TRBV19
TGTGCCAGTTCTGGGCGGGCTATAGCGCGCACCGGGGAGCTGTTTTTT
CASSGRAIARTGELFF
>TRBD2|TRBJ2-7|-|TRBV6-5
TGTGCCAGCAGTAATCGACTAGCGGGGGGCCACGAGCAGTACTTC
CASSNRLAGGHEQYF
>-|TRBJ1-4|-|TRBV6-5
TGTGCCAGCAGTACTGACCGAGTCCAGAATGAAAAACTGTTTTTT
CASSTDRVQNEKLFF
>-|TRBJ2-2|-|TRBV6-5
TGTGCCAGCAGTTACTCGGCCAGTCCCCGGACCGGGGAGCTGTTTTTT
CASSYSASPRTGELFF
>TRBD1|TRBJ1-2|-|TRBV7-9
TGTGCCAGCAGCTTAGGACAGGGGGACCTCTATGGCTACACCTTC
CASSLGQGDLYGYTF
>-|TRBJ2-5|-|TRBV5-1
TGCGCCAGCAGCTTAGGTCAGGAACAAGAGACCCAGTACTTC
CASSLGQEQETQYF
>-|TRBJ2-4|-|TRBV21-1
TGTGCCAGCAGATCGGAGTTAGCCAAAAACATTCAGTACTTC
CASRSELAKNIQYF
>-|TRBJ2-5|-|TRBV18
TGTGCCAGCTCACCACAACCCTTGGCGTACCAAGAGACCCAGTACTTC
CASSPQPLAYQETQYF
>-|TRBJ2-1|-|TRBV10-3
TGTGCCATCAGTGAACAGGCAAATGAGCAGTTCTTC
CAISEQANEQFF
>-|TRBJ1-2|-|TRBV28
TGTGCCAGCAGTTTAACGGCCATTTGGGGGAACTATGGCTACACCTTC
CASSLTAIWGNYGYTF
>-|TRBJ2-7|-|TRBV4-1
TGCGCCAGCAGCCAAGTCCTCGGGGGCGGCAGGATCTACGAGCAGTACTTC
CASSQVLGGGRIYEQYF
>-|TRBJ2-3|-|TRBV5-1
TGCGCCAGCAGCTACGGACAGACGACCTTTCCAGATACGCAGTATTTT
CASSYGQTTFPDTQYF
>-|TRBJ1-5|-|TRBV5-5
TGTGCCAGCAGCTTGGTGAGCGATAATAGCAATCAGCCCCAGCATTTT
CASSLVSDNSNQPQHF
>-|TRBJ1-3|-|TRBV11-2
TGTGCCAGCAGCTTATTCGGGGTCTCTGGAAACACCATATATTTT
CASSLFGVSGNTIYF
>-|TRBJ2-4|-|TRBV6-1
TGTGCCAGCAGTGGGGTGCCGGGGCGGAGCTTCAAAAACATTCAGTACTTC
CASSGVPGRSFKNIQYF
>-|TRBJ2-7|-|TRBV18
TGTGCCAGCTCACCAAACTCGGGGGGCGGTTTCTACGAGCAGTACTTC
CASSPNSGGGFYEQYF